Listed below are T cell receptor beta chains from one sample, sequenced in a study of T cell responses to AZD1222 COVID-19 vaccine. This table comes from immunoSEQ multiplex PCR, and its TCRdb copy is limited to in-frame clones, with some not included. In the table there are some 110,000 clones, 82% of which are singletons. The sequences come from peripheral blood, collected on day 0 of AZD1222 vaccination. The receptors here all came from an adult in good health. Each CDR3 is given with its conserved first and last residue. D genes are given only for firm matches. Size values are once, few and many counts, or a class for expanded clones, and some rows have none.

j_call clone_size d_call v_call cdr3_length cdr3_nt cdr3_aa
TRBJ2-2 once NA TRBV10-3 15 TGTGCCATCAGTGAGTCGTCCGGGGCGGCCGGGGAGCTGTTTTTT CAISESSGAAGELFF
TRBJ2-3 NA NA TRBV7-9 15 TGTGCCAGCAGCTGGATGGGCAGGGGCACAGATACGCAGTATTTT CASSWMGRGTDTQYF
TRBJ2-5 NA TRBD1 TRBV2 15 TGTGCCAGCACCTTGGACAGGGGCGAACAAGAGACCCAGTACTTC CASTLDRGEQETQYF
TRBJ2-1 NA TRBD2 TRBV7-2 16 TGTGCCAGCAGCTTCCCCCGGGGGGGCTCCTACAATGAGCAGTTCTTC CASSFPRGGSYNEQFF
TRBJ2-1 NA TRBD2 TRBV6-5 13 TGTGCCAGCAGTACCGGGACTAGCGGAATTCAGTTCTTC CASSTGTSGIQFF
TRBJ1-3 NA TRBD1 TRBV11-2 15 TGTGCCAGCAGCAAACAGGGGGCGATTGGAAACACCATATATTTT CASSKQGAIGNTIYF
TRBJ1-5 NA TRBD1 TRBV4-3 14 TGCGCCAGCAGCCCCGGACAGGGGGATCGACCCCAGCATTTT CASSPGQGDRPQHF
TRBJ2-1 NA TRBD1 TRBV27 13 TGTGCCAGCAGTCTACAGGGGACGAATGAGCAGTTCTTC CASSLQGTNEQFF
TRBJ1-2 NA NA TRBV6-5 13 TGTGCCAGCAGTTACTCCGGGACAAGTGGCTACACCTTC CASSYSGTSGYTF
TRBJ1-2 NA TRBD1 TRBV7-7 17 TGTGCTAGCAGCTTAGAGAATTTCCGGGACAGGGAGGGTGGCTACACCTTC CASSLENFRDREGGYTF
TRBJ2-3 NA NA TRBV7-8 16 TGTGCCAGCAGGGGAAAGGGTGGGGCCCTCACAGATACGCAGTATTTT CASRGKGGALTDTQYF
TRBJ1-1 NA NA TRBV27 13 TGTGCCAGCAGTTTTGCCAGATTCGCTGAAGCTTTCTTT CASSFARFAEAFF
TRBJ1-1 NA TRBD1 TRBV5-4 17 TGTGCCAGCAGCCAACGAGCAGGGGGCCGTCTGAACACTGAAGCTTTCTTT CASSQRAGGRLNTEAFF
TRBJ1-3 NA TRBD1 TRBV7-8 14 TGTGCCAGCAGCCGCCTAGGACAGGGTTACACCATATATTTT CASSRLGQGYTIYF
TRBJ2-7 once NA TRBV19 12 TGTGCCAGTAGCGGTAACCGCTACGAGCAGTACTTC CASSGNRYEQYF
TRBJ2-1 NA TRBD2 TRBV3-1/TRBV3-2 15 TGTGCCAGCAGCCAAGATTGTGCTAGCGGCAATGAGCAGTTCTTC CASSQDCASGNEQFF
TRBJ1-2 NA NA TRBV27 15 TGTGCCAGCAGTTTATCCCGGGGGGTGATCTATGGCTACACCTTC CASSLSRGVIYGYTF
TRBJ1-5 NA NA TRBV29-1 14 TGCAGCGTTGGGACAGAAAATAGCAATCAGCCCCAGCATTTT CSVGTENSNQPQHF
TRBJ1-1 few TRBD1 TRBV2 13 TGTGCCAGCAGTGAGCAGGGGGAGACTGAAGCTTTCTTT CASSEQGETEAFF
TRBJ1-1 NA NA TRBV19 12 TGTGCCAGTAGTCCGACGAACACTGAAGCTTTCTTT CASSPTNTEAFF
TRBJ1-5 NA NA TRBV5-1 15 TGCGCCAGCAGCTTAGATGATGGGGGATTTCAGCCCCAGCATTTT CASSLDDGGFQPQHF
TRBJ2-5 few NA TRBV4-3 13 TGCGCCAGCAGCCAAGCGCAGGGCCAGACCCAGTACTTC CASSQAQGQTQYF
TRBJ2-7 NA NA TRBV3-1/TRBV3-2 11 TGTGCCAGCAGCAAGGGCTACGAGCAGTACTTC CASSKGYEQYF
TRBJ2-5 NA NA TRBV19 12 TGTGCCAGTAGGGACCCATCAGAGACCCAGTACTTC CASRDPSETQYF
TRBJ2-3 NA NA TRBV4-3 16 TGCGCCAGCAGCCAAGATAGGTGGTTATCGGCAGATACGCAGTATTTT CASSQDRWLSADTQYF
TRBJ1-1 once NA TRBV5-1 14 TGCGCCAGCAGCCAAGACTCCGGGGTTCTTATGGCTTTCTTT CASSQDSGVLMAFF